The clone carrying this T cell receptor beta chain was counted between two and nine times. Its antigen is still unknown. The CDR3 is 17 residues long. Germline V gene sequence: CDR1 ENHRY, CDR2 SYGVKD. Trimming stripped 3 bases from V and 0 bases from J, with 14 bases between. Documented time point: persistent/refractory GD, antithyroid drugs over 5 years with positive TRAb. After RNA was extracted from PBMCs, the TCR library was made from it. The diagnosis of Graves' disease used American Thyroid Association guidelines. Patients hailed from an endocrinology department in Xi'an, China. According to the study, TCR beta libraries were built with iRepertoire HTBI primers and CDR3-region Arm-PCR. TCRdb fed the multiplex PCR reads into MiXCR, producing one record per CDR3 protein. Of nearly 350,000 distinct CDR3 sequences detected, 15% to 20% appear once; the ten largest clones hold roughly 29%. This record belongs to a study of regulatory T cells in long-lasting Graves disease.

Study-level findings and limits: Segments TRBV28, TRBJ1-2 and TRBJ2-5 showed preferential usage in persistent disease.

The chain employs TRBV10-3 and TRBJ1-4, with TRBD1 as a possible D gene (5 bases). The source was peripheral blood mononuclear cells (PBMCs), collected when the disease was refractory, from a patient treated with antithyroid drugs. This clonotype originated in a female donor with Graves disease. The CDR3 nucleotides read TGTGCCATCAGTGACAGGCAGGGAGGTACAACTAATGAAAAACTGTTTTTT. This translates into CAISDRQGGTTNEKLFF.